The text below deals with one T cell receptor beta chain. The data are from a study of blood T cell repertoires in COVID-19. Study details: PBMCs, B-cell-depleted T cells, or T cells were the source of the cDNA or gDNA that made up the material.

Sequenced by immunoSEQ multiplex PCR; TCRdb stores in-frame clones only, minus some. The sample lists 100,000 or so clones, about 85% occurring once. This receptor was obtained from a man between 45 and 60 years old with active COVID-19. Sequenced material: peripheral blood.

For the CDR3, the DNA is TGTGCCAGCAGTAAATTCCCCAATGGCTACACCTTC. Protein sequence: CASSKFPNGYTF. The chain has TRBV12-3 or TRBV12-4 and TRBJ1-2; D unclear. The length of the CDR3 is 12 residues. The V end lost 5 bases, the J end lost 6 bases, and 10 bases lay between the germline ends.